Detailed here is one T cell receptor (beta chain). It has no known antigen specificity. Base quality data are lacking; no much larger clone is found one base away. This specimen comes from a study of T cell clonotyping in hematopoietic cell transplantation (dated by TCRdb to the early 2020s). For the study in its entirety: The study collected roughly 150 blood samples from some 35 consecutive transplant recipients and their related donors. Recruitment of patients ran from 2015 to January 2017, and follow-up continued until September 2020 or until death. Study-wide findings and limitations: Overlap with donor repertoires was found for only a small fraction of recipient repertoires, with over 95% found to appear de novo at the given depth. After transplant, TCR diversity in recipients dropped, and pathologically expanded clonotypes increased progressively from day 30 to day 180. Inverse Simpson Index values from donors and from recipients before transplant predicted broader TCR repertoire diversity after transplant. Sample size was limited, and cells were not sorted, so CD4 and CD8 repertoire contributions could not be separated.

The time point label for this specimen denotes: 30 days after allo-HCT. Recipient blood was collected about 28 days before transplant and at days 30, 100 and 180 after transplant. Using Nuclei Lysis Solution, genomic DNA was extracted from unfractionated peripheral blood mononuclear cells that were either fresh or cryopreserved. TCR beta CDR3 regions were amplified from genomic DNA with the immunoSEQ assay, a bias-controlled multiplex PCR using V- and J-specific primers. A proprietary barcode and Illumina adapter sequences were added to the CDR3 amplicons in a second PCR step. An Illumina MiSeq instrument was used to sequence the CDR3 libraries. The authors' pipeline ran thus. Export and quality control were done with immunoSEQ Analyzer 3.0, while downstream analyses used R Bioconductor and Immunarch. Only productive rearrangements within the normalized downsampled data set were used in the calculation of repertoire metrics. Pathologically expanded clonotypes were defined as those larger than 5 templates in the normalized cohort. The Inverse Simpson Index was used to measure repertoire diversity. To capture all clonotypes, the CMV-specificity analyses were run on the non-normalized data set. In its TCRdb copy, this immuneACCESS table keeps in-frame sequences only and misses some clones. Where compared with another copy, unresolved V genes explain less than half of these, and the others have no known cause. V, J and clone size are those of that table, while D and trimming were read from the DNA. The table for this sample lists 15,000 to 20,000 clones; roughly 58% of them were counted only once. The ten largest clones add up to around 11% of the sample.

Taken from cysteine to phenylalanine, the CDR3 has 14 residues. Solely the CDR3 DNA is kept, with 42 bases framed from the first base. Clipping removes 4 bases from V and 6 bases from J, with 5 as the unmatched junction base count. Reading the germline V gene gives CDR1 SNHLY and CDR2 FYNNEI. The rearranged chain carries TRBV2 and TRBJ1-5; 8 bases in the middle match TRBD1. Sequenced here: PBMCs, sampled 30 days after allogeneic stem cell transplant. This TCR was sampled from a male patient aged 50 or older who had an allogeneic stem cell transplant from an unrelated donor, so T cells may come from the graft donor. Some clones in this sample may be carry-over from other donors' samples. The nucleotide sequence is TGTGCCAGCAGTGGGGACAGGCTCGGTCAGCCCCAGCATTTT. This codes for CASSGDRLGQPQHF.